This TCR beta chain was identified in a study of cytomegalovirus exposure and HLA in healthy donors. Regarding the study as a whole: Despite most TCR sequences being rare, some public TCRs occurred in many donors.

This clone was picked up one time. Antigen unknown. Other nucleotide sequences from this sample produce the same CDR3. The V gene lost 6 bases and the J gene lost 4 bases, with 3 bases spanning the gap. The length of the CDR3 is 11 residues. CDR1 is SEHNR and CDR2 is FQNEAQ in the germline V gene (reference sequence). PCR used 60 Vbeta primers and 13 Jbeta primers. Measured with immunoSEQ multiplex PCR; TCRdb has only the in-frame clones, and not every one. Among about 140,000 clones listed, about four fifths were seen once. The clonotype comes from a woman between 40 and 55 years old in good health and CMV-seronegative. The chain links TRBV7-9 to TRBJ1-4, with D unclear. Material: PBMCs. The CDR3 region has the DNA TGTGCCAGCAGTCTTAATGAAAAACTGTTTTTT. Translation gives CASSLNEKLFF.